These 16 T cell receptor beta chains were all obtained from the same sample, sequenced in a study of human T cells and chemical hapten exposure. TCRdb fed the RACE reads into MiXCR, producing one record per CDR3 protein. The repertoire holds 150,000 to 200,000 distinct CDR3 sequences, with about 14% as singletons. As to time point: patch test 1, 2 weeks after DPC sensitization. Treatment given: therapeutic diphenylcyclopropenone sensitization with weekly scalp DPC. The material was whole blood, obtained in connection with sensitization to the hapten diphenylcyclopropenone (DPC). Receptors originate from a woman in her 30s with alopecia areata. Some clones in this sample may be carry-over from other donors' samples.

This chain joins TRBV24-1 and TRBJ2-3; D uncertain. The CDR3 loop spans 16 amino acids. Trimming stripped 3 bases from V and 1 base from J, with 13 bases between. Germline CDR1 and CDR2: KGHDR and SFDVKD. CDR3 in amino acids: CATSDHSVFGTDTQYF. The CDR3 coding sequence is TGTGCCACCAGTGATCATTCCGTATTCGGCACAGATACGCAGTATTTT.

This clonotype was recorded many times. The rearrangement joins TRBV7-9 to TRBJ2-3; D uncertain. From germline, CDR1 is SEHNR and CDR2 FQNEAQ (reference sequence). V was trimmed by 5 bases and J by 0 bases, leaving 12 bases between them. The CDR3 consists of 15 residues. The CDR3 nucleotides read TGTGCCAGCAGCCCGGCCTACCACAGCACAGATACGCAGTATTTT. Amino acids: CASSPAYHSTDTQYF.

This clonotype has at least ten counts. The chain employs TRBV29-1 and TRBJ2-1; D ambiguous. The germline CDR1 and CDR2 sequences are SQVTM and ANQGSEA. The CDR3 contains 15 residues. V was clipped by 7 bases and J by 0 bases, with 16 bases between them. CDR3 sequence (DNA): TGCAGCGGTTGGGGTGGGGTTAGCTCCTACAATGAGCAGTTCTTC. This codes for CSGWGGVSSYNEQFF.

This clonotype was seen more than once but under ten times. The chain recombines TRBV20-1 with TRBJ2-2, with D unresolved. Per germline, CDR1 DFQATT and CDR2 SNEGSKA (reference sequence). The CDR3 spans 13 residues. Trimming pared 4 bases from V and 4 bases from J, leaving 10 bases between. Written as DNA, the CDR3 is TGCAGTGCTAACGGGCGAGTCACCGGGGAGCTGTTTTTT. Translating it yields CSANGRVTGELFF.

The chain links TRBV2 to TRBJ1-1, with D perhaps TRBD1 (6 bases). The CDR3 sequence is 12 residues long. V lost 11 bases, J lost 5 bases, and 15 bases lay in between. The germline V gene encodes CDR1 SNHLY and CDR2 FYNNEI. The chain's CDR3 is CAHGQTWTEAFF. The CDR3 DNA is TGTGCCCACGGACAGACGTGGACTGAAGCTTTCTTT.

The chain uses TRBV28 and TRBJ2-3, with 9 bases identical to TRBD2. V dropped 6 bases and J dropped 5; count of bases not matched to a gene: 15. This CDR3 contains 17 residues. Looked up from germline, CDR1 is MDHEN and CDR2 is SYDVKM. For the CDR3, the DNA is TGTGCCAGCAGCCCCCAATTTGGTAGCGGGAGACAAGATACGCAGTATTTT. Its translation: CASSPQFGSGRQDTQYF.

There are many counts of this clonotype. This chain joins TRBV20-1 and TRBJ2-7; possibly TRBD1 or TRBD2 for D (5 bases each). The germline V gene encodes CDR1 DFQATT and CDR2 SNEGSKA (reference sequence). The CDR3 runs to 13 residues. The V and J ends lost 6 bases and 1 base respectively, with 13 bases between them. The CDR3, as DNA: TGCAGTGCCAGTCGGGACCCTTCCTACGAGCAGTACTTC. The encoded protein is CSASRDPSYEQYF.

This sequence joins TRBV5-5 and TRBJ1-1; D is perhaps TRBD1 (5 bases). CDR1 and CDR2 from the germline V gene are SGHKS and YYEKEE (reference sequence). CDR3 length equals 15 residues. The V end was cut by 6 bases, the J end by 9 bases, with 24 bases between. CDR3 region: CASTQSPFEGLKAFF. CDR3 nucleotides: TGTGCCAGCACCCAGAGCCCGTTCGAGGGGCTTAAAGCTTTCTTT.

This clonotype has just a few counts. Written as DNA, the CDR3 is TGTGCCAGCACGTCAGGGATTGAAGGCTACACCTTC. Encoded protein: CASTSGIEGYTF. The V and J genes are TRBV28 and TRBJ1-2, with TRBD1 as a possible D gene (5 bases). Trimming removed 7 bases from V and 8 bases from J, with 14 bases in between. The CDR3 extends over 12 amino acids. CDR1 MDHEN and CDR2 SYDVKM come from the germline V gene.

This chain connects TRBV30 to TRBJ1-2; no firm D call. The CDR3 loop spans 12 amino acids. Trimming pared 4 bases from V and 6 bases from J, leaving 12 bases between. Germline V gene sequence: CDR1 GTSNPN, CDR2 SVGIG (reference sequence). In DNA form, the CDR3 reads TGTGCCTGGAATGGGGTGAGGGATGGCTACACCTTC. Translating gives CAWNGVRDGYTF.

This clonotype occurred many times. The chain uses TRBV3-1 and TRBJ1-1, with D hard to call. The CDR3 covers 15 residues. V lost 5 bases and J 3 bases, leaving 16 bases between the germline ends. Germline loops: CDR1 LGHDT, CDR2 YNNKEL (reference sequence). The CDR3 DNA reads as TGTGCCAGCAGCTCTGGGAGAGCCCCCGACACTGAAGCTTTCTTT. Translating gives CASSSGRAPDTEAFF.

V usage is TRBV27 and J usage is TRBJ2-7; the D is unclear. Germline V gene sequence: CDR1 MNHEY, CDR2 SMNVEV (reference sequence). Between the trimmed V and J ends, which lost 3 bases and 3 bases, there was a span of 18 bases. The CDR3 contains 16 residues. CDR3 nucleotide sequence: TGTGCCAGCAGTTTGAACGGGCCAAGGGTAAGCTACGAGCAGTACTTC. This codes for CASSLNGPRVSYEQYF.

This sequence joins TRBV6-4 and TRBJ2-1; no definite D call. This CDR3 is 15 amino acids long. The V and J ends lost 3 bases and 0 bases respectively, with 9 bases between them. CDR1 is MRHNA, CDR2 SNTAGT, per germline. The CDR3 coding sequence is TGTGCCAGCAGTGAAGTACGGAGCTCCTACAATGAGCAGTTCTTC. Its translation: CASSEVRSSYNEQFF.

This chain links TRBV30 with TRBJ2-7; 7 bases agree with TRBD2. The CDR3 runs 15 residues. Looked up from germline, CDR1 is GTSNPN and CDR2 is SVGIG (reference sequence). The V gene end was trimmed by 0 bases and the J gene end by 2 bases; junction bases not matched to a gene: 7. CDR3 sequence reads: CAWSVPRGRTYEQYF. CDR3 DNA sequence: TGTGCCTGGAGTGTCCCGCGCGGGAGAACCTACGAGCAGTACTTC. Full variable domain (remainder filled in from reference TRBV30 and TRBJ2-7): SQTIHQWPATLVQPVGSPLSLECTVEGTSNPNLYWYRQAAGRGLQLLFYSVGIGQISSEVPQNLSASRPQDRQFILSSKKLLLSDSGFYLCAWSVPRGRTYEQYFGPGTRLTVT.

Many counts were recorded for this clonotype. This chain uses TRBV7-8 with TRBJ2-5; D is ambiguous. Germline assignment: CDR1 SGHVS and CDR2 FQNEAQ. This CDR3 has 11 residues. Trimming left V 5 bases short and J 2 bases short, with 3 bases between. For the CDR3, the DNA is TGTGCCAGCAGCGAACAAGAGACCCAGTACTTC. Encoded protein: CASSEQETQYF.

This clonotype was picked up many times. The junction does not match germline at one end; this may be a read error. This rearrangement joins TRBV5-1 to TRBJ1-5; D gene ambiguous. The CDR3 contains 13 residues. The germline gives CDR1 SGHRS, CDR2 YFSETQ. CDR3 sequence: CASSLGPNQPQHF. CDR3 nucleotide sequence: TGTGCCAGCAGCTTAGGCCCCAATCAGCCCCAGCATTTT.